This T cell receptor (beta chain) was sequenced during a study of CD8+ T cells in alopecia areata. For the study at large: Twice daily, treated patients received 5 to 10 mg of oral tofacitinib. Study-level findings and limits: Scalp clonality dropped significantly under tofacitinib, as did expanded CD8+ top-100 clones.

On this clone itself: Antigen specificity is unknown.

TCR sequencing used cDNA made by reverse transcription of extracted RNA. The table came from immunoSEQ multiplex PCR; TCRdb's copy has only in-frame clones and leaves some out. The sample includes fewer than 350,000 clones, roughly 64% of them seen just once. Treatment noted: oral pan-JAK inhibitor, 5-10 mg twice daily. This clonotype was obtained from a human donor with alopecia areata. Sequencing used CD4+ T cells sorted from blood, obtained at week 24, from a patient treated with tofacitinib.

The CDR3 spells CASSFYVQSMNTEAFF. Written as DNA, the CDR3 is TGTGCCAGCAGCTTTTACGTCCAATCCATGAACACTGAAGCTTTCTTT. The rearrangement links TRBV13 to TRBJ1-1; no reliable D call. The CDR3 contains 16 residues. Germline CDR1 is PRHDT and CDR2 is FYEKMQ (reference sequence). V lost 3 bases and J 0 bases, leaving 14 bases between the germline ends.